This T cell receptor beta chain appears in the sequencing data of a study of prognosis after radiotherapy for stage I lung cancer. Turning to the study itself: Distant metastasis occurred in a few patients at a median of about seven months after radiotherapy, while some 15 showed no significant progression.

V lost 6 bases and J lost 1, with 13 bases in between. The CDR3 is 15 amino acids. Per germline, CDR1 MRHNA and CDR2 SNTAGT. Study-wide points: There was a fall in unique TCR clone counts after stereotactic body radiation therapy, median roughly 9,900 versus 7,200.

Turning to this clonotype: Its target is unknown. A far larger clone is off by one base, so a read error is likely.

Genomic DNA provided the template from which TCR beta CDR3 was amplified by two-round multiplex PCR. Each TRBV and TRBJ gene had its own primer in the first PCR round. TCRdb ran MiXCR on the multiplex PCR reads and lists one entry per CDR3 protein. The sample carries about 30,000 distinct CDR3 sequences, around 29% recorded once. The sequencing used PBMCs, collected before or after stereotactic body radiation therapy (not recorded which). The chain joins TRBV6-4 to TRBJ1-5, with D possibly being TRBD1 (6 bases). This clonotype was obtained from a donor of 50 years or more with non-small cell lung cancer. In nucleotides, the CDR3 is TGTGCCAGCAGCGGCAGGGGAATCAGCAATCAGCCCCAGCATTTT. It yields the protein CASSGRGISNQPQHF.